This TCR beta chain emerged from a study of blood T cells in healthy people across ages. Through a sample-barcoded 5' primer and a J-beta primer mix, a second PCR was run for roughly 6 to 11 cycles. TCRdb reprocessed the 5' RACE reads via MiXCR and lists one record per CDR3 protein. Counted here are about 1,500,000 distinct CDR3 sequences, roughly 28% occurring once; the ten biggest clones make up about 8%. The CDR3 is 14 amino acids. Trimming removed 4 bases from V and 10 bases from J; junction bases left unmatched: 10. Germline V gene lookup returns CDR1 LGHDT and CDR2 YNNKEL (reference sequence). The chain joins TRBV3-1 to TRBJ2-1, with TRBD1 identical over 7 bases. The sample comprised blood. This receptor was taken from a woman aged 30 to 39 in good health. The DNA of the CDR3 is TGTGCCAGCAGCCCTAACCACAGGGGCTACGAGCAGTTCTTC. Encoded protein: CASSPNHRGYEQFF.